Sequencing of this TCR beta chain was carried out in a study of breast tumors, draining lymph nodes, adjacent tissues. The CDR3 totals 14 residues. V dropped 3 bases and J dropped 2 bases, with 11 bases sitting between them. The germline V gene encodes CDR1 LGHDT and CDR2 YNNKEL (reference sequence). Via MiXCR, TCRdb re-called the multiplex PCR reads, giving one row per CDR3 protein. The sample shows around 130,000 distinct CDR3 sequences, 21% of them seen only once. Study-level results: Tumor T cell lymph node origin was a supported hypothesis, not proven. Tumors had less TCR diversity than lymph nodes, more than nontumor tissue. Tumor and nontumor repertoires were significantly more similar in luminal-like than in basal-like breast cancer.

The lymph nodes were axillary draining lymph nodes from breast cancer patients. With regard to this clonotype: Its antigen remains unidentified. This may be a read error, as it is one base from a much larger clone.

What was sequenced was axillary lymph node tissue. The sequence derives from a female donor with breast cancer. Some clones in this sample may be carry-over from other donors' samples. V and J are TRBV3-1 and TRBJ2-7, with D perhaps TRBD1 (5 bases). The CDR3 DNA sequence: TGTGCCAGCAGCCATGATGTGACAGCCTACGAGCAGTACTTC. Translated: CASSHDVTAYEQYF.